This T cell receptor beta chain comes out of a study of blood T cell repertoires in COVID-19. Study at large: T cells, B-cell-depleted T cells, or PBMCs provided the cDNA or gDNA that served as material.

Sequencing used immunoSEQ multiplex PCR; TCRdb keeps in-frame clones, though not all of them. The sample carries about 130,000 clones, roughly nine tenths recorded once. CDR1 is ENHRY and CDR2 is SYGVKD in the germline V gene. The ends were cut back, 3 bases at V and 4 bases at J, with 9 bases in the middle. This CDR3 has 13 residues. The TCR comes from a man aged 50 or older with active COVID-19. This chain links TRBV10-3 with TRBJ1-1, with D tentatively TRBD1 (6 bases). The sample comprised peripheral blood. The CDR3 sequence: CAISDQGRTEAFF. In nucleotides, the CDR3 is TGTGCCATCAGTGATCAGGGGCGCACTGAAGCTTTCTTT.